This T cell receptor (beta chain) emerged from a study of siplizumab effects on memory and regulatory T cells. Per sample, approximately 10^5 TCR templates underwent assay. Repertoires were generated with immunoSEQ multiplex PCR, while TCRdb's copy carries only in-frame clones and drops some. Of over 100,000 clones listed, about 93% are singletons. CDR1 is LNHDA, CDR2 SQIVND, per germline (reference sequence). Unmatched junction bases numbered 9, after V lost 7 bases and J lost 5 bases. The CDR3 has 14 residues. The table lists this clone with a count of one. Antigen specificity is unknown. The study's findings and limits: Naive-or-memory phenotypes were unassignable for roughly 80-97% of proliferating CD4+ or CD8+ clones. In unstimulated cells, naive T cells appeared more diverse than memory T cells and seemed major alloresponse contributors.

The genes are TRBV19 and TRBJ1-1, with 8 positions matching TRBD1. The sample taken for sequencing was CD4+ T cells sorted from blood. The sequence came from a human donor in good health. CDR3 DNA: TGTGCCAGTACTTATCAGGGGGCTGGGACTGAAGCTTTCTTT. Its translation is CASTYQGAGTEAFF.